In this sample, the clone carrying this TCR beta chain turned up many times. Its specificity is not known. Quantitative molecular-barcoded 5'-RACE generated the TCR beta libraries. TCRdb re-called the 5' RACE reads with MiXCR, one entry per CDR3 protein. The sample has around 6,100 distinct CDR3 sequences; roughly 2.2% are singletons. This sample is part of a study of CD8 T cells in ankylosing spondylitis. Broader study findings: As reported, disease-linked clones showed significant enrichment in matched ankylosing spondylitis synovial fluid. One TCR beta motif, made up of roughly eight highly homologous variants, appeared characteristic of ankylosing spondylitis blood. Some motif variants had been reported before (in reactive arthritis synovial fluid and blood).

The germline V gene has CDR1 SGDLS and CDR2 YYNGEE. The CDR3 sequence is 14 residues long. Trimming took 4 bases from V and 3 from J, leaving 10 bases between them. The rearrangement links TRBV9 to TRBJ2-2; D is unclear. Sequencing was done on a sample of blood, either unsorted or a sorted T cell fraction (not recorded which). This sequence was found in a male donor with ankylosing spondylitis or in good health (not recorded which). CDR3 region: CASSSRSYTGELFF. The CDR3 region has the DNA TGTGCCAGCAGCTCGAGGTCCTACACCGGGGAGCTGTTTTTT.